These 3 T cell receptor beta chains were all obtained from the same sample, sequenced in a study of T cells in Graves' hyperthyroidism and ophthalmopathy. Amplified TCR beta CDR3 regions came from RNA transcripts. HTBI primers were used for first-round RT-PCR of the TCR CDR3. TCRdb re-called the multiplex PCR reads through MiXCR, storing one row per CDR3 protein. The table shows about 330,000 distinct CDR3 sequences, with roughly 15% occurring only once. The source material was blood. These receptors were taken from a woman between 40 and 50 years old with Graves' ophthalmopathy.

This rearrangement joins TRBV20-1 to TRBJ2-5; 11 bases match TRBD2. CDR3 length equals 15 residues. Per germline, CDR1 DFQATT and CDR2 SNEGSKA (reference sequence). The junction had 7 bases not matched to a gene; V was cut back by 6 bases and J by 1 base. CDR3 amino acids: CSAEISGGVQETQYF. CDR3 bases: TGCAGTGCCGAAATTAGCGGGGGGGTCCAAGAGACCCAGTACTTC.

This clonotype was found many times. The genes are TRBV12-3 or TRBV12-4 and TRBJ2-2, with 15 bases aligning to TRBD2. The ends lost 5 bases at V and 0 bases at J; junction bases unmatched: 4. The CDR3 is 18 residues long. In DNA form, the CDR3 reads TGTGCCAGCAGTCCCCGGACTAGCGGGAGGGCGAACACCGGGGAGCTGTTTTTT. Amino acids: CASSPRTSGRANTGELFF.

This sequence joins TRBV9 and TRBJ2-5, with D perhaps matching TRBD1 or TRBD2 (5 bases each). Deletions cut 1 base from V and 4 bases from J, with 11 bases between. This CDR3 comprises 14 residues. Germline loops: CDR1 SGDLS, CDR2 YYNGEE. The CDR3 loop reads CASSVFGTPETQYF. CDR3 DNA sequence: TGTGCCAGCAGCGTATTTGGGACCCCAGAGACCCAGTACTTC.